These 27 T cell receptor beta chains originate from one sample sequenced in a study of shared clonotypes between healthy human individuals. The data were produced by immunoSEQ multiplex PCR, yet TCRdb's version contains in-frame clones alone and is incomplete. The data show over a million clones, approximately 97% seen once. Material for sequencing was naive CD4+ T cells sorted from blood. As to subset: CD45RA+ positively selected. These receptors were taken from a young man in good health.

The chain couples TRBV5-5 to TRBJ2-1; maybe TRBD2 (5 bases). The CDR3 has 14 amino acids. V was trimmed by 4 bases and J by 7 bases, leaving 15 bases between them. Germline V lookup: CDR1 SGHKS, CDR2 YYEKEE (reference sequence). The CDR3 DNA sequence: TGTGCCAGCAGCCAACGACTCACTAGGAATGAGCAGTTCTTC. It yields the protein CASSQRLTRNEQFF. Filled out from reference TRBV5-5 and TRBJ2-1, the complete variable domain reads DAGVTQSPTHLIKTRGQQVTLRCSPISGHKSVSWYQQVLGQGPQFIFQYYEKEERGRGNFPDRFSARQFPNYSSELNVNALLLGDSALYLCASSQRLTRNEQFFGPGTRLTVL.

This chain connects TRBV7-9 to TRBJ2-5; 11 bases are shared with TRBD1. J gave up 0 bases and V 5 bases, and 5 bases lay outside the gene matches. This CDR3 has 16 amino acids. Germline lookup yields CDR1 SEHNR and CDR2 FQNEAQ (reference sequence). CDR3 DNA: TGTGCCAGCAGCCTTCGGACAGGGGGCCACCAAGAGACCCAGTACTTC. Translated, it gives CASSLRTGGHQETQYF.

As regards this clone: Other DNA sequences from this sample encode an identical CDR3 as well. The CDR3 here is CASSPPTGRETQYF. The DNA for the CDR3 is TGTGCCAGCTCTCCTCCGACAGGGCGGGAGACCCAGTACTTC. The V call is TRBV18, the J call TRBJ2-5; 7 bases fit TRBD1. J was trimmed by 5 bases and V by 6 bases; bases with no gene match: 9. CDR1 KGHSH and CDR2 LQKENI come from the germline V gene. The CDR3 is 14 residues long.

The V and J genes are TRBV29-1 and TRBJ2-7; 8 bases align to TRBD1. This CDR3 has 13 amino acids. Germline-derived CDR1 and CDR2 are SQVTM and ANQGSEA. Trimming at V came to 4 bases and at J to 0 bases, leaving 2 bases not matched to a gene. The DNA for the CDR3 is TGCAGCGTTGCGGGACAGGTCTCCTACGAGCAGTACTTC. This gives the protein CSVAGQVSYEQYF.

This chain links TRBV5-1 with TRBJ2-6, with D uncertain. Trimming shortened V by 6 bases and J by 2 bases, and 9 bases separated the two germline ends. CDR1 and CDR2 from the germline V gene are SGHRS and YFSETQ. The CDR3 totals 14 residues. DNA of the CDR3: TGCGCCAGCACTGTAGATCCTGGGGCCAACGTCCTGACTTTC. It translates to CASTVDPGANVLTF.

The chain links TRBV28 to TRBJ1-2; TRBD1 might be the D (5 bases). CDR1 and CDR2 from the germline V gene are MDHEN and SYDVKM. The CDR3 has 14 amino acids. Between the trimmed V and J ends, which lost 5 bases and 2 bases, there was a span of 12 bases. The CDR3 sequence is CASSRGGGNYGYTF. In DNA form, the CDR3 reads TGTGCCAGCAGTCGCGGGGGGGGAAACTATGGCTACACCTTC.

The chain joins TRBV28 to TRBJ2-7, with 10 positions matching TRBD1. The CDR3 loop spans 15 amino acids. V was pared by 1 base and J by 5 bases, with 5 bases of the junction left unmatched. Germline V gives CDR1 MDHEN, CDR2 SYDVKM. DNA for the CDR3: TGTGCCAGCAGTTTATTCCCCGGGACAGGGGACGAGCAGTACTTC. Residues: CASSLFPGTGDEQYF.

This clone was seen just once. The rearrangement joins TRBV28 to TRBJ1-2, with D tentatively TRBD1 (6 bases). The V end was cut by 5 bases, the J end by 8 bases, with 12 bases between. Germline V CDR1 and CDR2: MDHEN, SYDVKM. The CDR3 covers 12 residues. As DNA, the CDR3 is TGTGCCAGCAGTGTACAGGGAAGCGGCTACACCTTC. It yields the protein CASSVQGSGYTF.

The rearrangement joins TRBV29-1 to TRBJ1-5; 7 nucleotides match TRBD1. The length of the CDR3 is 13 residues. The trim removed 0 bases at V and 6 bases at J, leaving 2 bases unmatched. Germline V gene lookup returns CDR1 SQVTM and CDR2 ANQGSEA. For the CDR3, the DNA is TGCAGCGTTGAAGAGGCAGGGGGTCAGCCCCAGCATTTT. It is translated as CSVEEAGGQPQHF.

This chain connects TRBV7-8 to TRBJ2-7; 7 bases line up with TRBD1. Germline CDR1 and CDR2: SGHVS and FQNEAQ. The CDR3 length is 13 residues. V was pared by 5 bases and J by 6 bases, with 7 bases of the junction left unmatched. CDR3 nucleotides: TGTGCCAGCAGCGTCGACAGGGCCGGCGAGCAGTACTTC. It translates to CASSVDRAGEQYF.

CDR3 DNA: TGCGCCAGCAGCCAAGGCGGCGGGACGGGGCAAGAGACCCAGTACTTC. As protein: CASSQGGGTGQETQYF. This chain connects TRBV4-1 to TRBJ2-5, with D perhaps matching TRBD2 (6 bases). V lost 1 base to trimming and J lost 2 bases, with 14 bases between them. This CDR3 is 16 amino acids long. CDR1 MGHRA and CDR2 YSYEKL come from the germline V gene.

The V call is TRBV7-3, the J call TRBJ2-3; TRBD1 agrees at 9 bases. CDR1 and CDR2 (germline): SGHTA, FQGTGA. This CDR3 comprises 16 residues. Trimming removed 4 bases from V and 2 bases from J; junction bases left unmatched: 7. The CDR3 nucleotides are TGTGCCAGCAGCTCGGAGGGACAGGGATACACAGATACGCAGTATTTT. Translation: CASSSEGQGYTDTQYF.

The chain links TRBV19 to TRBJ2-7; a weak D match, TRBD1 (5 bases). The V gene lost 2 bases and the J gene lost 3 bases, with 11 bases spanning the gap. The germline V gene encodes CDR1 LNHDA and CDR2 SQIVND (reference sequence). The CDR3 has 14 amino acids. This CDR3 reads CASSISRQSYEQYF. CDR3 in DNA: TGTGCCAGTAGTATATCTCGACAGAGCTACGAGCAGTACTTC.

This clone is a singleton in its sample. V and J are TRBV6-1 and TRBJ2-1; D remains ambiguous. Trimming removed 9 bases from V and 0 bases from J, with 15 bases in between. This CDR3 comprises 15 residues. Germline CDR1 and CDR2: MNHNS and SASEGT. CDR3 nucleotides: TGTGCCAGTGGGCGGAATACGGTCTCCTACAATGAGCAGTTCTTC. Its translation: CASGRNTVSYNEQFF.

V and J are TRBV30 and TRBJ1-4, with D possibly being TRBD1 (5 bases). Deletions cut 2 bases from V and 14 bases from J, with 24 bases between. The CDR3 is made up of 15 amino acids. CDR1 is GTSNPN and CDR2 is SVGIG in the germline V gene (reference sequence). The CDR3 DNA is TGTGCCTGGAGTCGCACCGGGTTGAGGGACCAGATTCTGTTTTTT. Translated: CAWSRTGLRDQILFF.

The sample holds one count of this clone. CDR3 residues: CASSSSGRANNEQFF. In DNA form, the CDR3 reads TGTGCCAGCAGCTCAAGCGGGAGGGCGAACAATGAGCAGTTCTTC. V is TRBV7-6 and J is TRBJ2-1; 10 bases align to TRBD2. J was trimmed by 5 bases and V by 4 bases; bases with no gene match: 5. This CDR3 is built from 15 residues. Germline V lookup: CDR1 SGHVS, CDR2 FNYEAQ.

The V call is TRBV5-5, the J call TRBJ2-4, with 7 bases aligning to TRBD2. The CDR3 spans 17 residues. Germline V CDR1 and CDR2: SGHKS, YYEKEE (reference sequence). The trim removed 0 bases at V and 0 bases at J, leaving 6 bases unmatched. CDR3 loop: CASSLAGGAVAKNIQYF. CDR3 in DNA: TGTGCCAGCAGCTTGGCGGGAGGAGCAGTAGCCAAAAACATTCAGTACTTC.

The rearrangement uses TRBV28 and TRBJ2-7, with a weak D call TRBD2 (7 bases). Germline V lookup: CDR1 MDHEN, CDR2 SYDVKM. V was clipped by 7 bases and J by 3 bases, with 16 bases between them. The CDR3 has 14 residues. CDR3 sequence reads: CASNIGGALYEQYF. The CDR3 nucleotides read TGTGCCAGCAACATAGGGGGGGCCCTCTACGAGCAGTACTTC.

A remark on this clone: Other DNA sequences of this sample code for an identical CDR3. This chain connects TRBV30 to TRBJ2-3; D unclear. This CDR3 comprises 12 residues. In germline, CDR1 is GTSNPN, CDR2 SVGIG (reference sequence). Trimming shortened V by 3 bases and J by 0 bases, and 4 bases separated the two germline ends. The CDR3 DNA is TGTGCCTGGAGCGGAAGCACAGATACGCAGTATTTT. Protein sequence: CAWSGSTDTQYF. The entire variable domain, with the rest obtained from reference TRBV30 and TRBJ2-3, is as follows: SQTIHQWPATLVQPVGSPLSLECTVEGTSNPNLYWYRQAAGRGLQLLFYSVGIGQISSEVPQNLSASRPQDRQFILSSKKLLLSDSGFYLCAWSGSTDTQYFGPGTRLTVL.

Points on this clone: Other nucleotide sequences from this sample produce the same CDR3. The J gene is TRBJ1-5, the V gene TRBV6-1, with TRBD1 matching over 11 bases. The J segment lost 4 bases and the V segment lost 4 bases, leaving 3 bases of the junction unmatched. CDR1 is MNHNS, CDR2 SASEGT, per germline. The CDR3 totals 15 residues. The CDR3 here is CASSVGTGGNQPQHF. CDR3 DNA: TGTGCCAGCAGTGTTGGGACAGGGGGTAATCAGCCCCAGCATTTT.

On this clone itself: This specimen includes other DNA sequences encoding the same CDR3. The CDR3 region has the DNA TGTGCCAGCAGTTTGGGACAGGGGAACACCGGGGAGCTGTTTTTT. It specifies CASSLGQGNTGELFF. The gene calls are TRBV7-9 and TRBJ2-2, with 9 positions matching TRBD1. The CDR3 is 15 residues long. V shed 6 bases and J 1 base; nucleotides not matched to a gene: 3. CDR1 is SEHNR and CDR2 is FQNEAQ in the germline V gene (reference sequence).

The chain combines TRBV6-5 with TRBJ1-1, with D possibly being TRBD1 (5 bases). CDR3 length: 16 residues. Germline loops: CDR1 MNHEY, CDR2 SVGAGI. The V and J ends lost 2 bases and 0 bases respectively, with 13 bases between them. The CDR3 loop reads CASSYTPGTMNTEAFF. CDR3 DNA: TGTGCCAGCAGTTACACGCCAGGGACTATGAACACTGAAGCTTTCTTT.

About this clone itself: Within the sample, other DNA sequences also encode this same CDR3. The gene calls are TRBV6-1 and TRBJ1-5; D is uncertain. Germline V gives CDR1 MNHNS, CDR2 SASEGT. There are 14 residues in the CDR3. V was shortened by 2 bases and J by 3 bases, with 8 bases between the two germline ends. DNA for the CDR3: TGTGCCAGCAGTGAAAGCAGGTCCAATCAGCCCCAGCATTTT. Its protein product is CASSESRSNQPQHF.

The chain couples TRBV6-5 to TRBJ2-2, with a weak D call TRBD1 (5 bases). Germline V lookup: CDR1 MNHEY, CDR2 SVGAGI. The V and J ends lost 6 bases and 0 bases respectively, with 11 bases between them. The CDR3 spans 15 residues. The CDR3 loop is CASRPDRSNTGELFF. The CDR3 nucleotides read TGTGCCAGCAGACCCGACAGATCGAACACCGGGGAGCTGTTTTTT.

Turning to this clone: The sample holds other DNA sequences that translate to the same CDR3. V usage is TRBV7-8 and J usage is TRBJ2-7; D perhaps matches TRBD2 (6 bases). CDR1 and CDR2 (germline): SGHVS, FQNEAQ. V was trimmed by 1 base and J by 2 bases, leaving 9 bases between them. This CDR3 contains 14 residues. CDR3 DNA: TGTGCCAGCAGCTTAGGCGGGGACGCCTACGAGCAGTACTTC. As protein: CASSLGGDAYEQYF.

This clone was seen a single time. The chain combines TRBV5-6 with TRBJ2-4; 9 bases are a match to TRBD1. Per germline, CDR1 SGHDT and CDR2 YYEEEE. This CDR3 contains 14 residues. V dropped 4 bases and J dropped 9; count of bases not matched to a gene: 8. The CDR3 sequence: CASSAGTGYGIQYF. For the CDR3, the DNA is TGTGCCAGCAGCGCCGGGACAGGGTACGGCATTCAGTACTTC.

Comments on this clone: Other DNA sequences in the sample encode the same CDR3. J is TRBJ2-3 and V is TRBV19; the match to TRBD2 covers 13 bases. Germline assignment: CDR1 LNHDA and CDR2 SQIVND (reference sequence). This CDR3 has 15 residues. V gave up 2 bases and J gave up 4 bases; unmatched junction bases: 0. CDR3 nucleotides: TGTGCCAGTAGTATAACTAGCGGGAGGGCAGATACGCAGTATTTT. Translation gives CASSITSGRADTQYF. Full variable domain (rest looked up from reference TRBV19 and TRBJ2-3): DGGITQSPKYLFRKEGQNVTLSCEQNLNHDAMYWYRQDPGQGLRLIYYSQIVNDFQKGDIAEGYSVSREKKESFPLTVTSAQKNPTAFYLCASSITSGRADTQYFGPGTRLTVL.